This TCR beta chain originates from a study of blood T cells in healthy people across ages (dated by TCRdb to between 2014 and 2017). Regarding the research as a whole: In model experiments, template switching captured about one uniquely barcoded TCR beta cDNA molecule for every two T cells. The study measured age-related changes in TCR beta repertoire diversity using deep sequencing normalized with unique cDNA molecular identifiers. The donors were split into four age groups: young (average roughly 15 years), middle-aged (nearly 40), aged (roughly 65) and long-lived (approximately 89). For two donors (one aged 18 to 30 and one aged 80 or older), the study analyzed two additional independent replicas of 1 million unique cDNA reads from the same blood draw. Paper-wide results and their limitations: Total diversity estimates from one million sequenced T cells were considered lower bounds and underestimates. Because the CMV infection status of the donors was unknown, age-related changes in expanded clonotypes may potentially have been confounded. Compared with the aged group, more naive CD4+ T cells, fewer expanded clones and increased TCR diversity were shown by the long-lived group, suggesting age selection. Observed TCR beta diversity per million T cells fell roughly linearly with age, and a significant reduction was already apparent by age around 39. A strong correlation was found between observed TCR beta diversity and the percentage of naive T cells measured by flow cytometry. Conclusive comparison of naive and antigen-experienced compartments was prevented by the profiling of bulk unsorted PBMCs.

The donors were about 40 Caucasian individuals from Russia, aged 6 to 90 years, who were systemically healthy. Each donor gave ten milliliters of peripheral blood, collected into EDTA-treated Vacutainer tubes. Ficoll-Paque density-gradient centrifugation was used to isolate PBMCs, with at least 6 million per sample. Total RNA, at least 6 micrograms per sample, was extracted from PBMCs with Trizol reagent. The percentages of naive CD45RAhigh/CD27high T cells were determined by flow cytometry on a PBMC aliquot from every donor. Taken from cysteine to phenylalanine, the CDR3 has 12 residues. The entry retains the CDR3 DNA only, 36 bases that are in frame from base 1. Taken from the germline V gene, the CDR1 and CDR2 loops are MNHEY and SVGAGI. Trimming removed 7 bases from V and 10 bases from J, leaving 16 bases between the germline ends. Comments on this clonotype: The antigen this receptor binds is unknown. No much larger clone exists at a distance of one base, and base qualities are not known.

The library was prepared using 5' RACE. The sample was run on an Illumina HiSeq 2500. A second PCR of about 7 to 12 cycles was performed with a sample-barcoded 5' primer and a J-beta primer mix. A unique molecular identifier was introduced onto each TCR beta cDNA molecule by a template-switch 5' adaptor carrying 12 random nucleotides. Each sample yielded at least 2.5 million CDR3-containing paired-end reads. All of the RNA was converted into first-strand cDNA using the Mint cDNA synthesis kit, with a TRBC-specific oligonucleotide serving as the primer. Following uracil-DNA glycosylase treatment, all cDNA underwent a first 18-cycle PCR with the universal primers M1SS and BC2_uni_R. Under the source paper's analysis protocol: Each sample was normalized by randomly selecting 1 million high-quality reads, each carrying a distinct molecular identifier. Reads sharing molecular identifiers were discarded rather than binned into consensus sequences. CDR3 identification, clonotype clustering and error correction used MiTCR with a Q25 quality threshold and the strictest error-elimination algorithm. Lower-bound total TCR beta diversity was estimated with a nonparametric unseen species model using Euler transformation. TCRdb reprocessed the public reads (quality trimming at Q25 with fastp, clone calling with MiXCR) and kept in-frame beta chains. When rows share a CDR3 protein, they turn into one entry using the most common DNA and genes. Here the V and J calls rest on TCRdb's processing, not on the authors' analysis. A total of more than 450,000 distinct CDR3 sequences appear in this sample, roughly a quarter of them only once. The ten largest make up about 3.3% of the sample.

The data also belong to a second study, concerning T cells of mothers and their children. The second publication reports: The donors were nine systemically healthy Caucasian individuals, made up of three mothers and their six children. cDNA synthesis consumed the entire amount of extracted RNA, loaded at approximately 1.4 ug RNA in each 15 ul reaction. Sample barcodes and 2-4 random nucleotides were added via the M1S primer in the second PCR. Each mother yielded over 8.5 million TCR beta CDR3 reads and each child about 3 million reads. Thymic selection shapes the output of TCR recombination in a similar way in related and unrelated pairs, and inherited differences have a minor effect. Related mother-child pairs always showed normalized repertoire overlap that was slightly higher than in unrelated mother-child pairs, though the difference was never significant. No persistent microchimeric T cell clones were found, with a detection sensitivity of 85 to 100 clones per million clonotypes. To look for features that set related mother-child pairs apart from unrelated individuals, the researchers ran deep NGS to compare the TCR beta repertoires of mothers and children. Mothers averaged roughly 36 +/- 4 years of age and children averaged around 10 +/- 4 years. After adapters were ligated using NEBNext reagents, the libraries underwent 100+100 nt paired-end sequencing on an Illumina HiSeq 2000. To avoid cross-contamination, the mother libraries and the child libraries were prepared a month apart and sequenced in separate runs. For each donor, somewhere between roughly 500,000 and 2,100,000 distinct TCR beta clonotypes were identified. Naive TCR beta clonotypes were estimated from low-frequency clonotypes matched to each donor's FACS-determined naive share, without sorting.

This receptor was taken from a boy aged 2 to 10 in good health. Sample: blood. The rearranged chain carries TRBV6-5 and TRBJ1-1, with TRBD1 perhaps the D gene, on 5 matching bases. The DNA is TGTGCCAGCAACCGGGGCCTCGAAGCAGCTTTCTTT. It specifies CASNRGLEAAFF.